One and the same sample provided the 6 T cell receptor beta chains below, sequenced in a study of radiotherapy plus CTLA-4 blockade in lung cancer (dated by TCRdb to the late 2010s). Libraries were constructed by the immunoSEQ multiplex PCR assay. The source is immuneACCESS, and TCRdb retained only in-frame sequences with V and J called. Part of the clones is not carried over; for the studies checked, unresolved V genes explain less than half of this, and the remainder is unexplained. Recorded for this sample are about 60,000 clones; around four fifths of them occurred a single time. The biggest ten clones account for 3.5% to 4% of the sample. This material consisted of peripheral blood, taken from a patient treated with radiotherapy plus ipilimumab. These receptor sequences come from a human donor with non-small cell lung cancer who had a partial response to radiotherapy plus ipilimumab.

V usage is TRBV4-3 and J usage is TRBJ2-1; the D is unclear. The germline V and J ends were trimmed by 0 bases and 3 bases, with 15 bases remaining between them. Germline CDR1 reads LGHNA; CDR2 reads YSLEER. CDR3 length: 17 amino acids. Here the CDR3 DNA reads TGCGCCAGCAGCCAAGAGATAGCCCTAGAAGGCTACAATGAGCAGTTCTTC. Its protein product is CASSQEIALEGYNEQFF.

The chain recombines TRBV19 with TRBJ1-5; 9 bases map to TRBD1. The CDR3 has 14 amino acids. Germline lookup yields CDR1 LNHDA and CDR2 SQIVND (reference sequence). Unmatched junction bases numbered 2, after V lost 6 bases and J lost 2 bases. The CDR3 loop reads CASRGQGGNQPQHF. Written as DNA, the CDR3 is TGTGCCAGTAGGGGACAGGGAGGCAATCAGCCCCAGCATTTT.

V gene TRBV6-6 combines with J gene TRBJ2-3; TRBD1 aligns across 7 bases. Germline V gives CDR1 MNHNY, CDR2 SVGAGI (reference sequence). This CDR3 is built from 15 residues. J was trimmed by 5 bases and V by 5 bases; bases with no gene match: 10. The CDR3 protein is CASSRRDSRQDTQYF. The CDR3 DNA reads TGTGCCAGCAGTAGAAGGGACAGTAGGCAAGATACGCAGTATTTT.

The chain uses TRBV10-2 and TRBJ2-1; 10 positions agree with TRBD1. The CDR3 sequence is 14 residues long. Germline V gene lookup returns CDR1 WSHSY and CDR2 SAAADI. V lost 9 bases to trimming and J lost 5 bases; unmatched junction nucleotides: 7. In DNA form, the CDR3 reads TGCGCCAGTCGAGGACAGGGGGAGAACAATGAGCAGTTCTTC. It specifies CASRGQGENNEQFF.

This chain connects TRBV19 to TRBJ2-5; 10 bases match TRBD2. This CDR3 comprises 16 residues. Unmatched junction bases numbered 11, after V lost 5 bases and J lost 5 bases. Germline-derived CDR1 and CDR2 are LNHDA and SQIVND (reference sequence). The CDR3 DNA sequence: TGTGCCAGTAGTGGAAGCGGGGGGGCCGGCGGGGAGACCCAGTACTTC. Translation gives CASSGSGGAGGETQYF.

CDR3 protein: CASRGQGFGNSPLHF. In DNA, the CDR3 is TGTGCCAGCAGGGGTCAGGGGTTTGGTAATTCACCCCTCCACTTT. The J gene is TRBJ1-6, the V gene TRBV25-1, with D possibly TRBD1 on 6 matching bases. CDR3 length: 15 amino acids. V lost 6 bases to trimming and J lost 6 bases, with 15 bases between them. Germline V CDR1 and CDR2: MGHDK, SYGVNS.